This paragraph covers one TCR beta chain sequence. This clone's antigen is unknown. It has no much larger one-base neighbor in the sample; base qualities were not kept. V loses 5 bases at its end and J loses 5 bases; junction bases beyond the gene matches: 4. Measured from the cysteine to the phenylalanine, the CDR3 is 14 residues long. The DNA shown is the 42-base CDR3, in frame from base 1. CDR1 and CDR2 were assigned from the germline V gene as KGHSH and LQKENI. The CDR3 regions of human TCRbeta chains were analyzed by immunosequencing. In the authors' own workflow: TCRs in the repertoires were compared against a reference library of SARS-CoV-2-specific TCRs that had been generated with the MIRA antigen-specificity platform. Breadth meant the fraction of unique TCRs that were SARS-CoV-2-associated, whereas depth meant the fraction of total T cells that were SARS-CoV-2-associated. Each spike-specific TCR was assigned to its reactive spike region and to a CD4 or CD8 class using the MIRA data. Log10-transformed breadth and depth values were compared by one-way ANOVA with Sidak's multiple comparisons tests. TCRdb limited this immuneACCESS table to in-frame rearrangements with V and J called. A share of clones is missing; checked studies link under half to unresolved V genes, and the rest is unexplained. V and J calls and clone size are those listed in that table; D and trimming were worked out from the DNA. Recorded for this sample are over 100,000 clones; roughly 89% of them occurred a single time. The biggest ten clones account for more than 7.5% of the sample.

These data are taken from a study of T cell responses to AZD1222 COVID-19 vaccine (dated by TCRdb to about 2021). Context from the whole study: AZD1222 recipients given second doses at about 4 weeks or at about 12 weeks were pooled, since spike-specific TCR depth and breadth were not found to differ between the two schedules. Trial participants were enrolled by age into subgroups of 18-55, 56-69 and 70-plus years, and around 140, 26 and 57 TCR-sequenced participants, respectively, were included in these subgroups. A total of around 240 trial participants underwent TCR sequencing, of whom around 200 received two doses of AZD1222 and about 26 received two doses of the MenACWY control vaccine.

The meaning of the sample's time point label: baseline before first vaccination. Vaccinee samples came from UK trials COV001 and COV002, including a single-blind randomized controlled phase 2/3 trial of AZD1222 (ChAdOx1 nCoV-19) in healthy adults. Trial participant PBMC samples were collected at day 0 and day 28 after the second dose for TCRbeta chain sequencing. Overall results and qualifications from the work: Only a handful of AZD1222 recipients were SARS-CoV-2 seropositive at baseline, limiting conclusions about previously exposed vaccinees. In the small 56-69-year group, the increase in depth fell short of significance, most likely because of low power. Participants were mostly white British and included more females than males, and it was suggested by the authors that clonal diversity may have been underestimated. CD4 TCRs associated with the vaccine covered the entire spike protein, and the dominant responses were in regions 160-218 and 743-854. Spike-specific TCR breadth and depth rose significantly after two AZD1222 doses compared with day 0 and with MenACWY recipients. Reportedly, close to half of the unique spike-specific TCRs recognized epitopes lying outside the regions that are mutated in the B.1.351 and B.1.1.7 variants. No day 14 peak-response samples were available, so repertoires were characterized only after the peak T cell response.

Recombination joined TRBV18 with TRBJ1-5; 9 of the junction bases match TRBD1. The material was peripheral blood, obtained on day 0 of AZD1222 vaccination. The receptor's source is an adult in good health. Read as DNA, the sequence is TGTGCCAGCTCAGCCGGGACAGGGTATCAGCCCCAGCATTTT. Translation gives CASSAGTGYQPQHF.